This is a list of T cell receptor beta chains from one sample in a study of cytomegalovirus exposure and HLA in healthy donors. TCRdb keeps only in-frame clones here, not all; method: immunoSEQ multiplex PCR. Among about 120,000 clones, 75% to 85% were seen once, and the ten largest hold more than 8%. Sequenced input: PBMCs. These receptors were obtained from a female donor in good health and CMV-seropositive. Each CDR3 is given with its conserved first and last residue. D genes are given only for firm matches. Rows may omit the clone size; those that give it use once, few, many or a size class.

>NA|12|TRBV9|TRBJ2-2|NA
CASSVDSGELFF
TGTGCCAGCAGCGTAGACAGCGGGGAGCTGTTTTTT
>few|15|TRBV19|TRBJ2-2|TRBD2
CASSRTSGGIRELFF
TGTGCCAGTAGTAGGACTAGCGGGGGGATCCGGGAGCTGTTTTTT
>NA|15|TRBV5-1|TRBJ2-7|NA
CASSTAGPPEYEQYF
TGCGCCAGCAGCACGGCAGGCCCCCCGGAATACGAGCAGTACTTC
>NA|15|TRBV7-9|TRBJ2-5|TRBD2
CASTAGAGVQETQYF
TGTGCCAGCACCGCCGGGGCGGGGGTGCAAGAGACCCAGTACTTC
>NA|18|TRBV7-6|TRBJ2-5|TRBD2
CASSVGASGTSDRETQYF
TGTGCCAGCAGCGTAGGAGCTTCCGGGACTAGTGATAGGGAGACCCAGTACTTC
>NA|14|TRBV18|TRBJ2-5|TRBD1
CASSLGTGRETQYF
TGCGCCAGCTCACTCGGGACAGGGCGAGAGACCCAGTACTTC
>NA|15|TRBV7-2|TRBJ1-1|NA
CASSLDSLINTEAFF
TGTGCCAGCAGCTTGGACAGTCTCATTAACACTGAAGCTTTCTTT
>NA|16|TRBV5-1|TRBJ2-3|TRBD2
CASSAGNSGGKNTQYF
TGCGCCAGCAGCGCGGGGAATAGCGGGGGGAAAAATACGCAGTATTTT
>NA|16|TRBV5-1|TRBJ2-3|TRBD2
CASSLREAGSTDTQYF
TGCGCCAGCAGCTTGAGGGAAGCGGGGAGCACAGATACGCAGTATTTT
>NA|19|TRBV19|TRBJ1-4|TRBD1
CASSLLGGTGIEGAEKLFF
TGTGCCAGTAGTCTCCTCGGCGGGACAGGGATTGAGGGCGCTGAAAAACTGTTTTTT
>NA|13|TRBV6-4|TRBJ2-4|NA
CASSDSSGNIQYF
TGTGCCAGCAGTGACTCGAGCGGAAACATTCAGTACTTC
>NA|15|TRBV5-4|TRBJ1-1|TRBD1
CASSSTNRGDTEAFF
TGTGCCAGCAGCTCCACAAACAGGGGGGACACTGAAGCTTTCTTT
>NA|15|TRBV7-2|TRBJ1-5|NA
CASSLVTNSNQPQHF
TGTGCCAGCAGCTTAGTCACTAATAGCAATCAGCCCCAGCATTTT
>NA|19|TRBV15|TRBJ2-1|TRBD2
CATSRDPERGGHAYNEQFF
TGTGCCACCAGCAGAGATCCCGAGCGGGGGGGCCACGCCTACAATGAGCAGTTCTTC
>NA|18|TRBV9|TRBJ2-5|TRBD2
CASSDYGGGTPYGETQYF
TGTGCCAGCAGCGATTACGGGGGGGGAACACCCTATGGGGAGACCCAGTACTTC
>NA|15|TRBV6-6|TRBJ1-1|NA
CASSYEDRMNTEAFF
TGTGCCAGCAGTTACGAGGACAGAATGAACACTGAAGCTTTCTTT
>NA|14|TRBV29-1|TRBJ2-3|TRBD2
CSVEGLAGWDTQYF
TGCAGCGTTGAAGGACTAGCGGGGTGGGATACGCAGTATTTT
>NA|11|TRBV19|TRBJ1-2|NA
CALVTDYGYTF
TGTGCCCTAGTGACGGACTATGGCTACACCTTC
>few|12|TRBV6-5|TRBJ1-1|NA
CASRAAGTEAFF
TGTGCCAGCAGGGCCGCGGGCACTGAAGCTTTCTTT
>NA|15|TRBV5-1|TRBJ1-4|TRBD1
CASSETGASNEKLFF
TGCGCCAGCAGCGAAACAGGGGCGTCTAATGAAAAACTGTTTTTT
>NA|15|TRBV5-4|TRBJ2-3|TRBD1
CASSLQGASTDTQYF
TGTGCCAGCAGCTTGCAGGGGGCGAGCACAGATACGCAGTATTTT
>NA|15|TRBV7-2|TRBJ1-3|NA
CASSSGGLSGNTIYF
TGTGCCAGCAGCTCCGGCGGCCTCTCTGGAAACACCATATATTTT
>NA|16|TRBV5-1|TRBJ2-7|TRBD1
CASSLRIGTEANEQYF
TGCGCCAGCAGCTTAAGAATCGGGACAGAGGCTAACGAGCAGTACTTC
>NA|16|TRBV30|TRBJ2-6|NA
CAWSETGFSGANVLTF
TGTGCCTGGAGTGAGACGGGGTTCTCTGGGGCCAACGTCCTGACTTTC
>NA|17|TRBV28|TRBJ1-5|NA
CASSPIGGGQRGQPQHF
TGTGCCAGCAGTCCTATCGGGGGCGGGCAGCGGGGTCAGCCCCAGCATTTT
>NA|17|TRBV4-1|TRBJ2-2|TRBD2
CASSQVLGTSKTGELFF
TGCGCCAGCAGCCAAGTTTTGGGGACTAGTAAAACCGGGGAGCTGTTTTTT
>NA|18|TRBV18|TRBJ1-5|TRBD1
CASSPTGLTGGLNQPQHF
TGTGCCAGCTCACCAACGGGATTGACAGGGGGCTTGAATCAGCCCCAGCATTTT
>NA|13|TRBV7-9|TRBJ2-1|NA
CASSSPGYNEQFF
TGTGCCAGCAGCTCTCCAGGCTACAATGAGCAGTTCTTC
>NA|13|TRBV7-8|TRBJ1-3|NA
CASSPGGGNTIYF
TGTGCCAGTTCACCGGGAGGCGGAAACACCATATATTTT
>NA|16|TRBV28|TRBJ1-5|TRBD1
CASSPDSTGFMQLQHF
TGTGCCAGCAGTCCCGACTCGACAGGGTTTATGCAGCTCCAGCATTTT
>NA|13|TRBV5-1|TRBJ1-1|NA
CASSGQENTEAFF
TGCGCCAGCAGCGGGCAGGAGAACACTGAAGCTTTCTTT
>NA|13|TRBV19|TRBJ1-1|TRBD1
CASNDRVGSEAFF
TGTGCCAGTAACGACAGGGTGGGCTCTGAAGCTTTCTTT
>NA|14|TRBV6-5|TRBJ2-3|TRBD1
CASSSRQGADTQYF
TGTGCCAGCAGCTCACGACAGGGCGCAGATACGCAGTATTTT
>NA|14|TRBV29-1|TRBJ2-7|NA
CSVEGAAGTYEQYF
TGCAGCGTTGAGGGGGCCGCAGGAACCTACGAGCAGTACTTC
>once|13|TRBV30|TRBJ1-3|NA
CAWSPGWGNTIYF
TGTGCCTGGAGCCCAGGGTGGGGAAACACCATATATTTT
>NA|14|TRBV2|TRBJ2-5|NA
CASSGASRVQTQYF
TGTGCCAGCAGTGGAGCTAGCAGGGTTCAGACCCAGTACTTC
>NA|13|TRBV7-9|TRBJ2-5|NA
CASLWSGEETQYF
TGTGCCAGCTTGTGGTCGGGAGAAGAGACCCAGTACTTC
>NA|16|TRBV19|TRBJ2-5|NA
CASSIVFSGYQETQYF
TGTGCCAGTAGTATAGTCTTTAGCGGTTACCAAGAGACCCAGTACTTC
>NA|13|TRBV14|TRBJ2-1|NA
CASSQNSLYEQFF
TGTGCCAGCAGCCAAAACAGTCTCTATGAGCAGTTCTTC
>few|14|TRBV5-6|TRBJ1-4|NA
CASSLGGGDEKLFF
TGTGCCAGCAGCTTGGGTGGGGGGGATGAAAAACTGTTTTTT
>NA|15|TRBV18|TRBJ2-5|TRBD2
CASSPLAGRGETQYF
TGTGCCAGCTCGCCACTAGCGGGGAGAGGGGAGACCCAGTACTTC
>NA|15|TRBV6-5|TRBJ1-2|NA
CASSPTGHLNYGYTF
TGTGCCAGCAGCCCGACAGGACATTTGAACTATGGCTACACCTTC
>once|15|TRBV2|TRBJ2-2|TRBD1
CASKPGQGLTGELFF
TGTGCCAGCAAGCCGGGACAGGGTCTAACCGGGGAGCTGTTTTTT
>NA|13|TRBV7-2|TRBJ2-7|TRBD1
CASSFFNNRGQYF
TGTGCCAGCAGCTTCTTCAACAACAGGGGACAGTACTTC